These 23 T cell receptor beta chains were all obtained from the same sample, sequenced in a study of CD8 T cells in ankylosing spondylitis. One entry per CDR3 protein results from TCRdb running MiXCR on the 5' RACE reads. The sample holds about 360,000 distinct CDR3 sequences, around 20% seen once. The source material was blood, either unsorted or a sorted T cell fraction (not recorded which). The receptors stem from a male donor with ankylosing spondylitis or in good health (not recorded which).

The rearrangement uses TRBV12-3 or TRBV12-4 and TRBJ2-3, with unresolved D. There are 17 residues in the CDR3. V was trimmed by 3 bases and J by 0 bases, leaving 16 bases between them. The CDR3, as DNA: TGTGCCAGCAGTTTCGCCCCCGGACGTACTAGCACAGATACGCAGTATTTT. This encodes CASSFAPGRTSTDTQYF.

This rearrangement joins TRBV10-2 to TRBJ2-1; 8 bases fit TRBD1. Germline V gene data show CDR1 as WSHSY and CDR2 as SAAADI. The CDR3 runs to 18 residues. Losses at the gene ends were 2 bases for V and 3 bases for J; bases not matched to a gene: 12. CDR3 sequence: CASSEPHTGTGDYNEQFF. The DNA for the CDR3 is TGCGCCAGCAGTGAGCCCCATACCGGGACAGGAGACTACAATGAGCAGTTCTTC.

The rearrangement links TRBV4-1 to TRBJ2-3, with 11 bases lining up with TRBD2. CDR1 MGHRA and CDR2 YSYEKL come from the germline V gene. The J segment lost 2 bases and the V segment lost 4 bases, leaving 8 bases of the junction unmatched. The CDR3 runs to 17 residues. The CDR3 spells CASSLPLAGGDTDTQYF. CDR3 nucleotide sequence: TGCGCCAGCAGCCTTCCTCTAGCGGGGGGAGACACAGATACGCAGTATTTT.

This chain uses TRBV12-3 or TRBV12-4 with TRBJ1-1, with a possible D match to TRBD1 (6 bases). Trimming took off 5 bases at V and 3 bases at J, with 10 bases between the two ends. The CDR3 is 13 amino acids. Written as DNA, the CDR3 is TGTGCCAGCAGTCTCTACAGGGACACTGAAGCTTTCTTT. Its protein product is CASSLYRDTEAFF.

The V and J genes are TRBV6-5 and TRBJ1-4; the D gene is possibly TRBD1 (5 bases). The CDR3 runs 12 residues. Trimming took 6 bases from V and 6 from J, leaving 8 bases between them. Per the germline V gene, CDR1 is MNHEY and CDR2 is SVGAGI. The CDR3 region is CASRTTDEKLFF. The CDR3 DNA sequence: TGTGCCAGCAGAACGACAGATGAAAAACTGTTTTTT.

The CDR3 region has the DNA TGTGCCAGCAGGTTACAGACAGCCTTGTTTGAGCAGTTCTTC. Translation: CASRLQTALFEQFF. The V call is TRBV12-3 or TRBV12-4, the J call TRBJ2-1; weak D call: TRBD1 (5 bases). V was cut by 6 bases and J by 9 bases, with 18 bases left in between. CDR3 length: 14 amino acids.

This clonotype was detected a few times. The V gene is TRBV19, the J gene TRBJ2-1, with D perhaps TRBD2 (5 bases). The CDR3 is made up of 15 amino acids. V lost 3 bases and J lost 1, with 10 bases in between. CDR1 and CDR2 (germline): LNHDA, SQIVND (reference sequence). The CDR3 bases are TGTGCCAGTAGTATCCCCGGGATGTCCTACAATGAGCAGTTCTTC. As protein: CASSIPGMSYNEQFF.

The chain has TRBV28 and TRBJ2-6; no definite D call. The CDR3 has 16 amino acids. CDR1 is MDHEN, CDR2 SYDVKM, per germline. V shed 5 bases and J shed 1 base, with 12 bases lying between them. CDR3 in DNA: TGTGCCAGCAGTCCGACGATAGGGTCTGGGGCCAACGTCCTGACTTTC. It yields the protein CASSPTIGSGANVLTF.

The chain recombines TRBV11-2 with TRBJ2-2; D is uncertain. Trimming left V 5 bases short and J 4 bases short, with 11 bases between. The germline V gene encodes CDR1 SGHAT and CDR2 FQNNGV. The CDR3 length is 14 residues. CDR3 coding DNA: TGTGCCAGCAGCCAGATCCTGAGCACCGGGGAGCTGTTTTTT. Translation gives CASSQILSTGELFF.

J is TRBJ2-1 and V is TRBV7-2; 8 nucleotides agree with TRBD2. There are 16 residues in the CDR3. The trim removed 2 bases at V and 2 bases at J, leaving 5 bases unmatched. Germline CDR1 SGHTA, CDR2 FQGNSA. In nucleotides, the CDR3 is TGTGCCAGCAGCTTAAATAGCGGGGAAACCTACAATGAGCAGTTCTTC. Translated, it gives CASSLNSGETYNEQFF.

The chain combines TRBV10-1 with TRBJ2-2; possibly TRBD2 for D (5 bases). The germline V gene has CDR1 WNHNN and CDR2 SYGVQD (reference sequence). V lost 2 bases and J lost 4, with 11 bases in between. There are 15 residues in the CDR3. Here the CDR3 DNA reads TGCGCCAGCAGTGAGGAGGACTGGTCCACCGGGGAGCTGTTTTTT. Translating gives CASSEEDWSTGELFF.

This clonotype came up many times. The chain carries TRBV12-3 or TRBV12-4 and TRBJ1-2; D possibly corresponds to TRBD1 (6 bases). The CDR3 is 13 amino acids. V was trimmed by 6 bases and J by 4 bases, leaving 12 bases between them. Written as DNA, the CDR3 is TGTGCCAGCAGCCCCGGGGGGGCCTATGGCTACACCTTC. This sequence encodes CASSPGGAYGYTF.

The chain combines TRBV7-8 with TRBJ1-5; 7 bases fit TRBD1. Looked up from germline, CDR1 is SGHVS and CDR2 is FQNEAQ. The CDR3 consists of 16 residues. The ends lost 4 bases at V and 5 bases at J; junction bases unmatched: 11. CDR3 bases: TGTGCCAGCAGCTCACATCCCGACAGGGTGGATCAGCCCCAGCATTTT. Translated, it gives CASSSHPDRVDQPQHF. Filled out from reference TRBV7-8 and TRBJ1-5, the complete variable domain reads GAGVSQSPRYKVAKRGQDVALRCDPISGHVSLFWYQQALGQGPEFLTYFQNEAQLDKSGLPSDRFFAERPEGSVSTLKIQRTQQEDSAVYLCASSSHPDRVDQPQHFGDGTRLSIL.

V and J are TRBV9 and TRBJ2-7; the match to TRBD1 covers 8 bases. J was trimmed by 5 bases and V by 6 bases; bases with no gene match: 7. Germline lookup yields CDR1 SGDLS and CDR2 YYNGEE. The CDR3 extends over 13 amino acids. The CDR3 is CASTPGQGNEQYF. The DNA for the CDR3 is TGTGCCAGCACCCCTGGACAGGGTAACGAGCAGTACTTC.

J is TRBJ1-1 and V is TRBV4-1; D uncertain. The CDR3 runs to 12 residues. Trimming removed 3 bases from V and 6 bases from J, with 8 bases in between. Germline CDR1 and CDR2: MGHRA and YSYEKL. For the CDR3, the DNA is TGCGCCAGCAGCCATACTAAGGCTGAAGCTTTCTTT. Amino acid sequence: CASSHTKAEAFF.

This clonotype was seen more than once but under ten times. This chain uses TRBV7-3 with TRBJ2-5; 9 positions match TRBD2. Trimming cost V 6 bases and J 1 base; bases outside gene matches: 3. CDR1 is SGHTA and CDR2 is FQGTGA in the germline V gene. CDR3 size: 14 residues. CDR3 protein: CASSSGGSQETQYF. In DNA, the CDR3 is TGTGCCAGCAGTAGCGGGGGATCCCAAGAGACCCAGTACTTC.

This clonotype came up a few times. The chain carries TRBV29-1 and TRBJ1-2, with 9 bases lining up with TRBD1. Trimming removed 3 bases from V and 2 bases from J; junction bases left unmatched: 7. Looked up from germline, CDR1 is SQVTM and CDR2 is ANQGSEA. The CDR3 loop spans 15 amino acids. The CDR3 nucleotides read TGCAGCGTTGAGCCCGGGACAGGGTCCAACTATGGCTACACCTTC. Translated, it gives CSVEPGTGSNYGYTF.

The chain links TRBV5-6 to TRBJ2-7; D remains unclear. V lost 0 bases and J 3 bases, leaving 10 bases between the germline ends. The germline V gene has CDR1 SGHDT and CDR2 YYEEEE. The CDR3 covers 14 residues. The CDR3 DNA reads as TGTGCCAGCAGCTTGGACCGTCTTAACTACGAGCAGTACTTC. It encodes CASSLDRLNYEQYF.

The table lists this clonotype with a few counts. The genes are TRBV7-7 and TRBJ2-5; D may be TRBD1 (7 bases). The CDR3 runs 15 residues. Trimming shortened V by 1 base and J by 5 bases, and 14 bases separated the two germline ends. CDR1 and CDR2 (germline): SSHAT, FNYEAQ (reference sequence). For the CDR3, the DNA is TGTGCCAGCAGCTTAGTACGGACAGGAGGGGAGACCCAGTACTTC. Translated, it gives CASSLVRTGGETQYF. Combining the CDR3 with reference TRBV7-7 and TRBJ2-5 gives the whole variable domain GAGVSQSPRYKVTKRGQDVTLRCDPISSHATLYWYQQALGQGPEFLTYFNYEAQPDKSGLPSDRFSAERPEGSISTLTIQRTEQRDSAMYRCASSLVRTGGETQYFGPGTRLLVL.

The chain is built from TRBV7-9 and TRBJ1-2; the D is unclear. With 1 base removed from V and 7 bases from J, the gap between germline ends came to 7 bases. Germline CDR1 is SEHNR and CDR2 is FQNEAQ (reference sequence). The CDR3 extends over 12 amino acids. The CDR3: CASSLDLGGYTF. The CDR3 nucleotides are TGTGCCAGCAGCTTAGACCTCGGTGGCTACACCTTC.

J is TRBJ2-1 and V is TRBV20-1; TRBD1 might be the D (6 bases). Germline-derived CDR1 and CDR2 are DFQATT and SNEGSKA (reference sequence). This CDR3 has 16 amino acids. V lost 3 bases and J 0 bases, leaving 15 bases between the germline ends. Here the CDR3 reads CSARATDRSSYNEQFF. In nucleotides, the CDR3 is TGCAGTGCTAGGGCGACAGACAGGAGCTCCTACAATGAGCAGTTCTTC.

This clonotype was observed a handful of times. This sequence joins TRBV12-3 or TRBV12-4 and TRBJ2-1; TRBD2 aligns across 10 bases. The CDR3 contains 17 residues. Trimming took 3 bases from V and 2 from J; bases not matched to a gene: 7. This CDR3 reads CASSFSSGGATYNEQFF. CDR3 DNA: TGTGCCAGCAGTTTTTCGAGCGGGGGGGCCACCTACAATGAGCAGTTCTTC.

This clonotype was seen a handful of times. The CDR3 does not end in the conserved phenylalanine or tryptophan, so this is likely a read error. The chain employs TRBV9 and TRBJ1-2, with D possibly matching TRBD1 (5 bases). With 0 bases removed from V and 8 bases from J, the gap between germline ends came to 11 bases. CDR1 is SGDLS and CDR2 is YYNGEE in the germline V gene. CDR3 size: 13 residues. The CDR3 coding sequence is TGTGCCAGCAGCGTAGCCGGGGCTGGAGGCTACACCTCC. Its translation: CASSVAGAGGYTS.